The 30 T cell receptor beta chains below all came from one sample that was sequenced in a study of OX40 agonist ivuxolimab in advanced cancers. Repertoires were generated with immunoSEQ multiplex PCR, while TCRdb's copy carries only in-frame clones and drops some. The sample has over 70,000 clones, about nine tenths seen once. The sample here was CD4+ or CD8+ T cells sorted from blood, taken in a trial of the OX40 agonist ivuxolimab. These receptors came from an adult with an advanced solid tumor such as melanoma, head and neck, liver or kidney cancer.

The chain recombines TRBV9 with TRBJ2-3, with D unclear. This CDR3 has 14 amino acids. Germline-derived CDR1 and CDR2 are SGDLS and YYNGEE. V was pared by 0 bases and J by 1 base, with 6 bases between. CDR3 sequence: CASSVVQGTDTQYF. The CDR3 bases are TGTGCCAGCAGCGTAGTCCAAGGCACAGATACGCAGTATTTT.

The CDR3 DNA follows: TGTGCCAGCAGTTACGGACTAGCGGTTAGCACAGATACGCAGTATTTT. It encodes CASSYGLAVSTDTQYF. This chain links TRBV6-6 with TRBJ2-3; 10 bases align to TRBD2. J was trimmed by 0 bases and V by 2 bases; bases with no gene match: 2. From germline, CDR1 is MNHNY and CDR2 SVGAGI (reference sequence). The length of the CDR3 is 16 residues.

The chain has TRBV7-8 and TRBJ2-3; D call uncertain. Trimming shortened V by 3 bases and J by 0 bases, and 7 bases separated the two germline ends. The CDR3 is made up of 14 amino acids. Germline V gene data show CDR1 as SGHVS and CDR2 as FQNEAQ. The CDR3 nucleotides are TGTGCCAGCAGCTTGGAAGGGAGCACAGATACGCAGTATTTT. This translates into CASSLEGSTDTQYF.

The rearrangement links TRBV28 to TRBJ2-1, with 8 positions matching TRBD2. J gave up 2 bases and V 7 bases, and 10 bases lay outside the gene matches. Germline V gives CDR1 MDHEN, CDR2 SYDVKM. The CDR3 consists of 16 residues. The CDR3 spells CASKGGAGGTYNEQFF. CDR3 DNA: TGTGCCAGCAAAGGAGGGGCGGGAGGCACCTACAATGAGCAGTTCTTC.

DNA of the CDR3: TGTGCCACGAGGACTAGCGGGAGCACAGATACGCAGTATTTT. It yields the protein CATRTSGSTDTQYF. The chain is built from TRBV10-3 and TRBJ2-3, with 11 bases lining up with TRBD2. This CDR3 spans 14 amino acids. Germline CDR1 ENHRY, CDR2 SYGVKD. With 10 bases clipped from V and 0 bases from J, the junction kept 3 bases outside the gene matches.

This clone was counted a few times. The chain links TRBV29-1 to TRBJ2-1, with 7 positions matching TRBD1. Trimming removed 4 bases from V and 6 bases from J; junction bases left unmatched: 3. The CDR3 sequence is 12 residues long. Germline CDR1 and CDR2: SQVTM and ANQGSEA. CDR3 DNA sequence: TGCAGCGTTGTGGGACAGTTCAATGAGCAGTTCTTC. Translating gives CSVVGQFNEQFF.

The chain carries TRBV7-2 and TRBJ2-3, with unresolved D. The CDR3 has 12 residues. Germline CDR1 is SGHTA and CDR2 is FQGNSA. Trimming stripped 1 base from V and 6 bases from J, with 5 bases between. CDR3 nucleotides: TGTGCCAGCAGCTTAGATCGGGATACGCAGTATTTT. Residues: CASSLDRDTQYF. The full variable domain, in which reference TRBV7-2 and TRBJ2-3 provide the parts outside the CDR3, is GAGVSQSPSNKVTEKGKDVELRCDPISGHTALYWYRQSLGQGLEFLIYFQGNSAPDKSGLPSDRFSAERTGGSVSTLTIQRTQQEDSAVYLCASSLDRDTQYFGPGTRLTVL.

The chain employs TRBV7-3 and TRBJ2-5; D is ambiguous. There are 13 residues in the CDR3. The germline V gene encodes CDR1 SGHTA and CDR2 FQGTGA. Deletions cut 5 bases from V and 2 bases from J, with 9 bases between. CDR3 amino acids: CASSLLGQETQYF. In DNA form, the CDR3 reads TGTGCCAGCAGCCTACTTGGGCAAGAGACCCAGTACTTC.

To note about this clone: This sample includes further DNA sequences coding for the same CDR3. The CDR3 region is CASSPTTYNEQFF. In DNA, the CDR3 is TGTGCCAGCAGCCCGACTACTTACAATGAGCAGTTCTTC. The V and J genes are TRBV7-8 and TRBJ2-1; D may be TRBD2 (5 bases). This CDR3 has 13 residues. Trimming left V 5 bases short and J 4 bases short, with 9 bases between. Germline CDR1 reads SGHVS; CDR2 reads FQNEAQ.

This chain connects TRBV27 to TRBJ2-3; a possible D gene is TRBD2 (5 bases). The V and J ends lost 5 bases and 0 bases respectively, with 12 bases between them. Per germline, CDR1 MNHEY and CDR2 SMNVEV (reference sequence). The CDR3 loop spans 15 amino acids. The CDR3 DNA follows: TGTGCCAGCAGTCATAGCGTTACTAGCACAGATACGCAGTATTTT. It encodes CASSHSVTSTDTQYF.

This chain uses TRBV11-2 with TRBJ2-5, with no clear D. The V end was cut by 3 bases, the J end by 2 bases, with 4 bases between. Germline V gives CDR1 SGHAT, CDR2 FQNNGV. The CDR3 consists of 12 residues. CDR3 in amino acids: CASSFLQETQYF. CDR3 nucleotides: TGTGCCAGCAGCTTTCTTCAAGAGACCCAGTACTTC.

A few counts support this clone. J is TRBJ2-2 and V is TRBV11-3; 10 bases align to TRBD2. This CDR3 is 14 amino acids long. Germline CDR1 is SGHNT and CDR2 is YENEEA. The V segment lost 4 bases and the J segment 6 bases; nucleotides outside the gene matches: 2. The CDR3 bases are TGTGCCAGCAGCTGGACTAGCGGCGCCGGGGAGCTGTTTTTT. Encoded protein: CASSWTSGAGELFF.

The chain couples TRBV7-2 to TRBJ2-7; TRBD2 matches at 9 bases. Per the germline V gene, CDR1 is SGHTA and CDR2 is FQGNSA. Trimming took 2 bases from V and 9 from J; bases not matched to a gene: 8. This CDR3 spans 14 amino acids. The CDR3 nucleotides are TGTGCCAGCAGCTTACCGGGACTAGCCCCGGGGCAGTACTTC. As protein: CASSLPGLAPGQYF.

The chain has TRBV27 and TRBJ2-1; D may be TRBD1 (5 bases). V lost 5 bases and J lost 6, with 14 bases in between. Germline-derived CDR1 and CDR2 are MNHEY and SMNVEV (reference sequence). This CDR3 contains 14 residues. The CDR3: CASSPRALGNEQFF. The CDR3 coding sequence is TGTGCCAGCAGTCCCAGGGCTTTGGGCAATGAGCAGTTCTTC.

This chain links TRBV18 with TRBJ2-7, with 8 bases lining up with TRBD2. V was clipped by 4 bases and J by 5 bases; unmatched bases: 7. CDR3 length: 14 amino acids. CDR1 is KGHSH and CDR2 is LQKENI in the germline V gene. The chain's CDR3 is CASSQAGESHEQYF. In DNA form, the CDR3 reads TGTGCCAGCTCACAAGCGGGAGAGTCCCACGAGCAGTACTTC.

The chain employs TRBV7-2 and TRBJ1-5; D is perhaps TRBD1 (5 bases). There are 16 residues in the CDR3. With 1 base removed from V and 6 bases from J, the gap between germline ends came to 16 bases. The germline CDR1 and CDR2 sequences are SGHTA and FQGNSA. CDR3 DNA sequence: TGTGCCAGCAGCTTAGATCGCAGGGCCTCGGGTCAGCCCCAGCATTTT. This codes for CASSLDRRASGQPQHF.

This clone has a single count. V and J are TRBV28 and TRBJ2-7; D remains ambiguous. V was trimmed by 5 bases and J by 7 bases, leaving 15 bases between them. CDR1 and CDR2 from the germline V gene are MDHEN and SYDVKM. This CDR3 spans 13 amino acids. The CDR3 is CASSPRPEMEQYF. CDR3 sequence (DNA): TGTGCCAGCAGTCCACGGCCCGAGATGGAGCAGTACTTC.

This chain uses TRBV2 with TRBJ2-7; D perhaps matches TRBD1 (6 bases). Germline values: CDR1 SNHLY, CDR2 FYNNEI. Between the trimmed V and J ends, which lost 7 bases and 3 bases, there was a span of 16 bases. CDR3 size: 14 residues. This chain's CDR3 is CASTSDRRSYEQYF. For the CDR3, the DNA is TGTGCCAGCACTTCCGACAGGAGGAGCTACGAGCAGTACTTC. Supplemented by reference TRBV2 and TRBJ2-7, the full variable domain reads EPEVTQTPSHQVTQMGQEVILRCVPISNHLYFYWYRQILGQKVEFLVSFYNNEISEKSEIFDDQFSVERPDGSNFTLKIRSTKLEDSAMYFCASTSDRRSYEQYFGPGTRLTVT.

The V and J genes are TRBV11-1 and TRBJ2-1, with TRBD2 matching over 7 bases. The CDR3 sequence is 11 residues long. Germline V gives CDR1 SGHAT, CDR2 FQDESV (reference sequence). J gave up 10 bases and V 5 bases, and 2 bases lay outside the gene matches. The chain's CDR3 is CASSPGGEQFF. CDR3 DNA sequence: TGTGCCAGCAGCCCCGGGGGGGAGCAGTTCTTC.

The chain joins TRBV7-2 to TRBJ2-5; D remains ambiguous. Germline-derived CDR1 and CDR2 are SGHTA and FQGNSA. The germline V and J ends were trimmed by 5 bases and 5 bases, with 12 bases remaining between them. CDR3 length equals 13 residues. The CDR3 sequence is CASSRQSRETQYF. CDR3 coding DNA: TGTGCCAGCAGCAGGCAGAGCCGGGAGACCCAGTACTTC.

In this sample, this clone turned up once. V is TRBV7-2 and J is TRBJ1-3; TRBD1 might be the D (6 bases). The germline V gene has CDR1 SGHTA and CDR2 FQGNSA. There are 16 residues in the CDR3. V dropped 3 bases and J dropped 1 base, with 13 bases sitting between them. CDR3 coding DNA: TGTGCCAGCAGCTTTCGAGGAACAGGGTCTGGAAACACCATATATTTT. Translated: CASSFRGTGSGNTIYF. Full variable domain (rest looked up from reference TRBV7-2 and TRBJ1-3): GAGVSQSPSNKVTEKGKDVELRCDPISGHTALYWYRQSLGQGLEFLIYFQGNSAPDKSGLPSDRFSAERTGGSVSTLTIQRTQQEDSAVYLCASSFRGTGSGNTIYFGEGSWLTVV.

The chain carries TRBV7-6 and TRBJ2-3; weak D call: TRBD1 (5 bases). This CDR3 has 15 residues. Per germline, CDR1 SGHVS and CDR2 FNYEAQ. V lost 1 base to trimming and J lost 2 bases, with 10 bases between them. In nucleotides, the CDR3 is TGTGCCAGCAGCTTAGGGACATTACACACAGATACGCAGTATTTT. Its protein is CASSLGTLHTDTQYF. Full variable domain (outside the CDR3, taken from reference TRBV7-6 and TRBJ2-3): GAGVSQSPRYKVTKRGQDVALRCDPISGHVSLYWYRQALGQGPEFLTYFNYEAQQDKSGLPNDRFSAERPEGSISTLTIQRTEQRDSAMYRCASSLGTLHTDTQYFGPGTRLTVL.

V gene TRBV7-2 combines with J gene TRBJ2-5; the D gene is possibly TRBD2 (6 bases). V was pared by 1 base and J by 1 base, with 13 bases between. CDR3 length equals 16 residues. Per the germline V gene, CDR1 is SGHTA and CDR2 is FQGNSA. The CDR3 region is CASSLVGGIIQETQYF. CDR3 coding DNA: TGTGCCAGCAGCTTAGTCGGGGGAATTATCCAAGAGACCCAGTACTTC.

The chain recombines TRBV7-9 with TRBJ2-5; 11 bases are a match to TRBD1. The CDR3 loop spans 15 amino acids. J gave up 5 bases and V 5 bases, and 7 bases lay outside the gene matches. Looked up from germline, CDR1 is SEHNR and CDR2 is FQNEAQ (reference sequence). The CDR3, as DNA: TGTGCCAGCAGCGTCGGGACAGGGGGTCAGGAGACCCAGTACTTC. It yields the protein CASSVGTGGQETQYF.

This chain joins TRBV5-4 and TRBJ2-2; 10 bases agree with TRBD1. The CDR3 runs to 13 residues. CDR1 and CDR2 (germline): SGHNT, YYREEE (reference sequence). Losses at the gene ends were 4 bases for V and 9 bases for J; bases not matched to a gene: 3. CDR3 amino acids: CASSTGQGRELFF. CDR3 nucleotides: TGTGCCAGCAGCACGGGACAGGGGAGGGAGCTGTTTTTT.

The chain employs TRBV5-1 and TRBJ2-6; perhaps TRBD2 as D (5 bases). V was shortened by 4 bases and J by 0 bases, with 14 bases between the two germline ends. In germline, CDR1 is SGHRS, CDR2 YFSETQ. The CDR3 spans 17 residues. In nucleotides, the CDR3 is TGCGCCAGCAGCCCGCAAAGCGGTGACTCTGGGGCCAACGTCCTGACTTTC. This codes for CASSPQSGDSGANVLTF.

The chain carries TRBV4-1 and TRBJ2-6; D gene ambiguous. Germline V CDR1 and CDR2: MGHRA, YSYEKL. Trimming removed 4 bases at V and 0 bases at J, with 10 bases between. The CDR3 totals 16 residues. This CDR3 is CASSPPGTSGANVLTF. CDR3 sequence (DNA): TGCGCCAGCAGCCCACCGGGTACCTCTGGGGCCAACGTCCTGACTTTC.

The chain has TRBV5-4 and TRBJ2-5; TRBD2 aligns across 7 bases. The J segment lost 2 bases and the V segment lost 2 bases, leaving 3 bases of the junction unmatched. Germline V gene data show CDR1 as SGHNT and CDR2 as YYREEE (reference sequence). This CDR3 contains 14 residues. The DNA for the CDR3 is TGTGCCAGCAGCTTACTAGCGCTTCAAGAGACCCAGTACTTC. Translated, it gives CASSLLALQETQYF. Together with reference TRBV5-4 and TRBJ2-5, the CDR3 gives the full variable domain: ETGVTQSPTHLIKTRGQQVTLRCSSQSGHNTVSWYQQALGQGPQFIFQYYREEENGRGNFPPRFSGLQFPNYSSELNVNALELDDSALYLCASSLLALQETQYFGPGTRLLVL.

This clone was observed once. The chain has TRBV5-5 and TRBJ2-1, with 8 bases lining up with TRBD2. The CDR3 is 14 amino acids. Germline V gene sequence: CDR1 SGHKS, CDR2 YYEKEE (reference sequence). With V trimmed by 4 bases and J by 7 bases, 7 bases remained unmatched. CDR3 in DNA: TGTGCCAGCAGCCCTGGACTAGCCCCAAATGAGCAGTTCTTC. Translating gives CASSPGLAPNEQFF.

The V and J genes are TRBV28 and TRBJ1-1; D is perhaps TRBD1 (5 bases). The CDR3 is 13 residues long. The germline V and J ends were trimmed by 6 bases and 0 bases, with 8 bases remaining between them. Germline V gene sequence: CDR1 MDHEN, CDR2 SYDVKM. CDR3 in amino acids: CASRKTVNTEAFF. The CDR3 bases are TGTGCCAGCAGAAAGACAGTGAACACTGAAGCTTTCTTT. Together with reference TRBV28 and TRBJ1-1, the CDR3 gives the full variable domain: DVKVTQSSRYLVKRTGEKVFLECVQDMDHENMFWYRQDPGLGLRLIYFSYDVKMKEKGDIPEGYSVSREKKERFSLILESASTNQTSMYLCASRKTVNTEAFFGQGTRLTVV.